A single sample is the source of the 28 T cell receptor beta chains below, sequenced in a study of siplizumab effects on memory and regulatory T cells. Data came from immunoSEQ multiplex PCR; TCRdb stores just in-frame clones and leaves some out. The table records some 100,000 clones, over 85% of them present only once. The sample comprised non-Treg CD4+ T cells sorted from blood. These receptors came from a human donor in good health.

V usage is TRBV27 and J usage is TRBJ1-6; possible D gene TRBD1, 6 bases. Germline V gene lookup returns CDR1 MNHEY and CDR2 SMNVEV (reference sequence). The germline V and J ends were trimmed by 8 bases and 7 bases, with 18 bases remaining between them. CDR3 length: 15 residues. For the CDR3, the DNA is TGTGCCAGCCACCGCCTTGGGGGGCCAAATTCACCCCTCCACTTT. Translating gives CASHRLGGPNSPLHF.

The chain has TRBV5-1 and TRBJ1-2, with D perhaps matching TRBD1 (5 bases). From germline, CDR1 is SGHRS and CDR2 YFSETQ. The CDR3 length is 15 residues. Trimming removed 1 base at V and 2 bases at J, with 12 bases between. The CDR3 here is CASSLTSTANYGYTF. The CDR3 bases are TGCGCCAGCAGCTTGACCTCGACAGCAAACTATGGCTACACCTTC. Using reference TRBV5-1 and TRBJ1-2 for the parts outside the CDR3, the full variable domain is KAGVTQTPRYLIKTRGQQVTLSCSPISGHRSVSWYQQTPGQGLQFLFEYFSETQRNKGNFPGRFSGRQFSNSRSEMNVSTLELGDSALYLCASSLTSTANYGYTFGSGTRLTVV.

The chain is built from TRBV5-6 and TRBJ1-1; TRBD1 aligns across 9 bases. Germline lookup yields CDR1 SGHDT and CDR2 YYEEEE. This CDR3 is 17 amino acids long. The V gene end was trimmed by 0 bases and the J gene end by 4 bases; junction bases not matched to a gene: 10. For the CDR3, the DNA is TGTGCCAGCAGCTTGGGGGTAAGCTCGACAGGGGGCACTGAAGCTTTCTTT. Amino acid sequence: CASSLGVSSTGGTEAFF.

The chain has TRBV11-2 and TRBJ2-5; 8 bases are a match to TRBD2. The CDR3 length is 15 residues. J gave up 4 bases and V 7 bases, and 11 bases lay outside the gene matches. Looked up from germline, CDR1 is SGHAT and CDR2 is FQNNGV. CDR3 coding DNA: TGTGCCAGCACGCTTGACGGGGGGGCCCGAGAGACCCAGTACTTC. Translated, it gives CASTLDGGARETQYF.

The count of this clone is one. CDR3 sequence (DNA): TGTGCCAGCACCGGACCGATAGACAGGGAGGGAGAGACCCAGTACTTC. It yields the protein CASTGPIDREGETQYF. The rearrangement joins TRBV7-2 to TRBJ2-5; either TRBD1 or TRBD2 may fit D (7 bases each). CDR3 size: 16 residues. V was shortened by 7 bases and J by 4 bases, with 22 bases between the two germline ends. The germline gives CDR1 SGHTA, CDR2 FQGNSA.

This chain uses TRBV28 with TRBJ1-5; D is possibly TRBD1 (6 bases). With 2 bases removed from V and 7 bases from J, the gap between germline ends came to 12 bases. Germline-derived CDR1 and CDR2 are MDHEN and SYDVKM. This CDR3 region has 14 residues. CDR3 sequence reads: CASSLRAGDQPQHF. The CDR3 region has the DNA TGTGCCAGCAGTTTACGGGCAGGGGACCAGCCCCAGCATTTT.

The CDR3, as DNA: TGTGCCAGCAGTGAAGTACCCCCCGGGACAGGATTTTTTTCACCCCTCCACTTT. Its translation is CASSEVPPGTGFFSPLHF. The chain employs TRBV6-1 and TRBJ1-6; 8 bases are a match to TRBD1. The CDR3 is 18 amino acids. Germline assignment: CDR1 MNHNS and CDR2 SASEGT. The junction had 14 bases not matched to a gene; V was cut back by 1 base and J by 9 bases.

The chain links TRBV28 to TRBJ1-2, with a weak D call TRBD1 (5 bases). V was trimmed by 3 bases and J by 8 bases, leaving 13 bases between them. Germline V lookup: CDR1 MDHEN, CDR2 SYDVKM. CDR3 length: 13 amino acids. The CDR3 region has the DNA TGTGCCAGCAGTTTTAGTTCTGGGGGGGGCTACACCTTC. It yields the protein CASSFSSGGGYTF.

The CDR3, as DNA: TGTGCCAGCAGCACAGGGGGCCAAGGTCAGCCCCAGCATTTT. Its translation: CASSTGGQGQPQHF. The gene calls are TRBV2 and TRBJ1-5, with TRBD1 matching over 9 bases. The CDR3 sequence is 14 residues long. Germline values: CDR1 SNHLY, CDR2 FYNNEI. Trimming at V came to 6 bases and at J to 6 bases, leaving 6 bases not matched to a gene. Looking up the rest from reference TRBV2 and TRBJ1-5 gives the full variable domain: EPEVTQTPSHQVTQMGQEVILRCVPISNHLYFYWYRQILGQKVEFLVSFYNNEISEKSEIFDDQFSVERPDGSNFTLKIRSTKLEDSAMYFCASSTGGQGQPQHFGDGTRLSIL.

The J gene is TRBJ1-1, the V gene TRBV11-2; D perhaps matches TRBD1 (5 bases). This CDR3 has 13 residues. Germline loops: CDR1 SGHAT, CDR2 FQNNGV. The ends were cut back, 5 bases at V and 1 base at J, with 8 bases in the middle. The CDR3 DNA reads TGTGCCAGCAGCCACACAGGGAACACTGAAGCTTTCTTT. Translated, it gives CASSHTGNTEAFF.

V usage is TRBV11-2 and J usage is TRBJ2-5; a weak D match, TRBD1 (6 bases). The CDR3 runs 15 residues. V was cut by 3 bases and J by 5 bases, with 16 bases left in between. CDR1 and CDR2 from the germline V gene are SGHAT and FQNNGV. Here the CDR3 DNA reads TGTGCCAGCAGCTTGGGAGACCGGACAGCGGAGACCCAGTACTTC. As protein: CASSLGDRTAETQYF. Drawing the rest from reference TRBV11-2 and TRBJ2-5, the complete variable domain is EAGVAQSPRYKIIEKRQSVAFWCNPISGHATLYWYQQILGQGPKLLIQFQNNGVVDDSQLPKDRFSAERLKGVDSTLKIQPAKLEDSAVYLCASSLGDRTAETQYFGPGTRLLVL.

The genes are TRBV4-1 and TRBJ1-4; 8 positions agree with TRBD1. The CDR3 covers 14 residues. Trimming cost V 4 bases and J 5 bases; bases outside gene matches: 3. The V gene's germline CDR1 is MGHRA and CDR2 YSYEKL. This CDR3 reads CASSRGDRNEKLFF. DNA for the CDR3: TGCGCCAGCAGCCGAGGGGACAGGAATGAAAAACTGTTTTTT.

The rearrangement joins TRBV5-1 to TRBJ2-7, with 7 bases lining up with TRBD1. Looked up from germline, CDR1 is SGHRS and CDR2 is YFSETQ. The trim removed 0 bases at V and 2 bases at J, leaving 2 bases unmatched. This CDR3 is 14 amino acids long. Written as DNA, the CDR3 is TGCGCCAGCAGCTTGGTAACAGGGGCCTACGAGCAGTACTTC. This encodes CASSLVTGAYEQYF.

The CDR3 loop is CASSVQSSGNTIYF. CDR3 coding DNA: TGTGCCAGCAGCGTACAGAGCTCTGGAAACACCATATATTTT. V usage is TRBV9 and J usage is TRBJ1-3; D gene uncertain. The CDR3 runs to 14 residues. The germline V and J ends were trimmed by 1 base and 0 bases, with 5 bases remaining between them. The V gene's germline CDR1 is SGDLS and CDR2 YYNGEE.

V is TRBV18 and J is TRBJ2-1; weak D call: TRBD2 (5 bases). CDR1 KGHSH and CDR2 LQKENI come from the germline V gene. There are 15 residues in the CDR3. V was trimmed by 3 bases and J by 5 bases, leaving 14 bases between them. CDR3 in DNA: TGTGCCAGCTCACCTAGCGCTGGGGTGAACAATGAGCAGTTCTTC. It specifies CASSPSAGVNNEQFF.

V and J are TRBV2 and TRBJ2-7, with 7 positions matching TRBD1. Trimming cost V 6 bases and J 5 bases; bases outside gene matches: 4. This CDR3 comprises 12 residues. CDR1 is SNHLY and CDR2 is FYNNEI in the germline V gene. The CDR3, as DNA: TGTGCCAGCAGACGACAGGGTCACGAGCAGTACTTC. Its protein product is CASRRQGHEQYF.

The gene calls are TRBV6-6 and TRBJ1-1; 8 nucleotides line up with TRBD1. CDR1 and CDR2 (germline): MNHNY, SVGAGI (reference sequence). J was trimmed by 3 bases and V by 2 bases; bases with no gene match: 2. This CDR3 region has 14 residues. Here the CDR3 DNA reads TGTGCCAGCAGTTACACAGGGGGGGACACTGAAGCTTTCTTT. Its protein is CASSYTGGDTEAFF.

The gene calls are TRBV11-2 and TRBJ1-1; no definite D call. CDR1 and CDR2 (germline): SGHAT, FQNNGV. V was clipped by 5 bases and J by 11 bases, with 15 bases between them. The CDR3 is 12 residues long. CDR3 DNA sequence: TGTGCCAGCAGCCCCCGACACCCCAGGGCTTTCTTT. It yields the protein CASSPRHPRAFF.

The rearrangement uses TRBV7-3 and TRBJ2-2; D might be TRBD2 (6 bases). The V gene lost 4 bases and the J gene lost 9 bases, with 18 bases spanning the gap. From germline, CDR1 is SGHTA and CDR2 FQGTGA. This CDR3 is 15 amino acids long. The CDR3 reads CASSYGGTPGRELFF. The DNA of the CDR3 is TGTGCCAGCAGCTATGGGGGGACCCCTGGGAGGGAGCTGTTTTTT.

The CDR3 sequence is CASSLVANSYNEQFF. CDR3 in DNA: TGTGCCAGCAGCTTGGTCGCCAACTCCTACAATGAGCAGTTCTTC. The chain recombines TRBV5-4 with TRBJ2-1, with D unclear. Germline V gene lookup returns CDR1 SGHNT and CDR2 YYREEE (reference sequence). V was cut by 0 bases and J by 0 bases, with 7 bases left in between. There are 15 residues in the CDR3.

This chain uses TRBV28 with TRBJ2-3, with 11 bases identical to TRBD2. The germline V gene encodes CDR1 MDHEN and CDR2 SYDVKM. The CDR3 contains 20 residues. J gave up 0 bases and V 4 bases, and 15 bases lay outside the gene matches. The CDR3 nucleotides are TGTGCCAGCAGTTCCCCCCCTGTTCTAGCGGGGGGCATAAGCACAGATACGCAGTATTTT. This codes for CASSSPPVLAGGISTDTQYF. The full variable domain, in which reference TRBV28 and TRBJ2-3 provide the parts outside the CDR3, is DVKVTQSSRYLVKRTGEKVFLECVQDMDHENMFWYRQDPGLGLRLIYFSYDVKMKEKGDIPEGYSVSREKKERFSLILESASTNQTSMYLCASSSPPVLAGGISTDTQYFGPGTRLTVL.

This chain links TRBV12-5 with TRBJ2-2; no definite D call. V was shortened by 7 bases and J by 7 bases, with 25 bases between the two germline ends. The CDR3 sequence is 17 residues long. Germline CDR1 reads LGHNT; CDR2 reads FRNRAP. CDR3 residues: CASVITVAPRGNGELFF. The CDR3 nucleotides read TGTGCTAGTGTTATTACGGTTGCGCCAAGAGGAAACGGGGAGCTGTTTTTT.

The chain couples TRBV11-2 to TRBJ1-5; tentative D call: TRBD1 (5 bases). Germline lookup yields CDR1 SGHAT and CDR2 FQNNGV. CDR3 length: 15 amino acids. Trimming stripped 5 bases from V and 0 bases from J, with 11 bases between. The CDR3 nucleotides read TGTGCCAGCAGCCTGGGGGATTATAGCAATCAGCCCCAGCATTTT. Protein product: CASSLGDYSNQPQHF.

This chain joins TRBV13 and TRBJ1-2; D not resolved. Germline V gene lookup returns CDR1 PRHDT and CDR2 FYEKMQ (reference sequence). This CDR3 comprises 16 residues. Trimming shortened V by 1 base and J by 4 bases, and 16 bases separated the two germline ends. CDR3 DNA sequence: TGTGCCAGCAGCTTAGATAGAATTCAACGGGGCTATGGCTACACCTTC. It encodes CASSLDRIQRGYGYTF.

V usage is TRBV5-8 and J usage is TRBJ2-1, with 7 nucleotides matching TRBD1. The trim removed 2 bases at V and 3 bases at J, leaving 8 bases unmatched. From germline, CDR1 is SGHTS and CDR2 YDEGEE. The CDR3 loop spans 16 amino acids. The DNA of the CDR3 is TGTGCCAGCAGCTTAGCCGGGACAGATGACTACAATGAGCAGTTCTTC. Protein sequence: CASSLAGTDDYNEQFF.

The chain links TRBV5-1 to TRBJ2-2, with TRBD2 matching 8 bases. Germline assignment: CDR1 SGHRS and CDR2 YFSETQ. This CDR3 has 15 amino acids. The J segment lost 3 bases and the V segment lost 3 bases, leaving 4 bases of the junction unmatched. The CDR3 loop is CASSSLGGDTGELFF. The CDR3 nucleotides read TGCGCCAGCAGCTCGCTCGGGGGGGACACCGGGGAGCTGTTTTTT.

The CDR3 region is CAWSRRDRDSNQPQHF. The CDR3 DNA is TGTGCCTGGAGTCGCCGGGACAGGGATAGCAATCAGCCCCAGCATTTT. The rearrangement uses TRBV30 and TRBJ1-5, with TRBD1 identical over 9 bases. The CDR3 is made up of 16 amino acids. Germline CDR1 reads GTSNPN; CDR2 reads SVGIG (reference sequence). Unmatched junction bases numbered 5, after V lost 2 bases and J lost 0 bases.

The chain links TRBV19 to TRBJ2-4; TRBD1 might be the D (5 bases). Trimming pared 4 bases from V and 4 bases from J, leaving 11 bases between. From germline, CDR1 is LNHDA and CDR2 SQIVND (reference sequence). This CDR3 has 14 residues. Written as DNA, the CDR3 is TGTGCCAGTAGTAGTTCAGGGCTAAAAAACATTCAGTACTTC. Its translation: CASSSSGLKNIQYF. Variable domain in full (rest from reference TRBV19 and TRBJ2-4): DGGITQSPKYLFRKEGQNVTLSCEQNLNHDAMYWYRQDPGQGLRLIYYSQIVNDFQKGDIAEGYSVSREKKESFPLTVTSAQKNPTAFYLCASSSSGLKNIQYFGAGTRLSVL.